This TCR beta chain was documented in a study of cytomegalovirus exposure and HLA in healthy donors. General study findings and limits: Analyzed later, most CMV-associated TCR beta chains appeared HLA-restricted. Analysis was carried out at a later point, and it linked a missense DCLRE1C variant to TCR beta V- and J-gene trimming.

Regarding this clone: The antigen is unknown.

Researchers ran the PCR with 60 Vbeta and 13 Jbeta primers. Repertoires were generated with immunoSEQ multiplex PCR, while TCRdb's copy carries only in-frame clones and drops some. Of 160,000 or so clones listed, around three quarters are singletons. The sample consisted of PBMCs. This TCR derives from a man aged 35 to 55 in good health and CMV-seronegative.

The chain's CDR3 is CASSRGQGLSYEQYF. CDR3 DNA sequence: TGTGCCAGCTCCCGTGGACAGGGACTCTCCTACGAGCAGTACTTC. The V call is TRBV18, the J call TRBJ2-7; 8 bases fit TRBD1. The CDR3 loop spans 15 amino acids. V lost 6 bases and J lost 0; bases outside the gene matches: 7. Looked up from germline, CDR1 is KGHSH and CDR2 is LQKENI. Based on the CDR3 plus reference TRBV18 and TRBJ2-7, the full variable domain is NAGVMQNPRHLVRRRGQEARLRCSPMKGHSHVYWYRQLPEEGLKFMVYLQKENIIDESGMPKERFSAEFPKEGPSILRIQQVVRGDSAAYFCASSRGQGLSYEQYFGPGTRLTVT.